This T cell receptor beta chain was captured by sequencing in a study of Tregs in tolerant kidney transplant recipients. Clones were sequenced by immunoSEQ multiplex PCR, and TCRdb holds only the in-frame ones, with some missing. The data hold some 80,000 clones, with 95% to 98% observed a single time. This clone has only one observation. What it recognizes is unknown. CD4+CD25+CD127- Tregs, CD4+CD25- non-Tregs, CD4 and CD8 cells were sorted. General study findings and limits: Some patients' samples used different primers over time, so nucleotide sequences weren't comparable. Validation in larger populations is needed because few patients were studied.

This receptor was taken from a human donor who received a combined kidney and bone marrow transplant. The sample in question was CD4+ T cells from blood, obtained before the transplant.

In nucleotides, the CDR3 is TGCGCCAGCAGCTTGGACAGGGGGGCTGGCTACACCTTC. Translating gives CASSLDRGAGYTF. The chain recombines TRBV5-1 with TRBJ1-2; TRBD1 agrees at 8 bases. This CDR3 has 13 residues. The germline V gene encodes CDR1 SGHRS and CDR2 YFSETQ. V lost 0 bases and J lost 7; bases outside the gene matches: 2.